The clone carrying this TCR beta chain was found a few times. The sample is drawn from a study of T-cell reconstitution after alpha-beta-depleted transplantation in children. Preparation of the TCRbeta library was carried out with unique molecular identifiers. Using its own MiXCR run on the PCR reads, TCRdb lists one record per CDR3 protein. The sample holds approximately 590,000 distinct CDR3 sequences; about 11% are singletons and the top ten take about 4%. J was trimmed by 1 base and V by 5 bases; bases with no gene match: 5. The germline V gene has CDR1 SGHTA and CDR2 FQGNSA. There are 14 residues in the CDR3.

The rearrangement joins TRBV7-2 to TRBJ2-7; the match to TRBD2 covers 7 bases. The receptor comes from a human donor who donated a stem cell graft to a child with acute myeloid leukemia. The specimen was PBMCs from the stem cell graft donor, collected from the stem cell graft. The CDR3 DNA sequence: TGTGCCAGCAGCCCGAAAGCGGGATCCTACGAGCAGTACTTC. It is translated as CASSPKAGSYEQYF.